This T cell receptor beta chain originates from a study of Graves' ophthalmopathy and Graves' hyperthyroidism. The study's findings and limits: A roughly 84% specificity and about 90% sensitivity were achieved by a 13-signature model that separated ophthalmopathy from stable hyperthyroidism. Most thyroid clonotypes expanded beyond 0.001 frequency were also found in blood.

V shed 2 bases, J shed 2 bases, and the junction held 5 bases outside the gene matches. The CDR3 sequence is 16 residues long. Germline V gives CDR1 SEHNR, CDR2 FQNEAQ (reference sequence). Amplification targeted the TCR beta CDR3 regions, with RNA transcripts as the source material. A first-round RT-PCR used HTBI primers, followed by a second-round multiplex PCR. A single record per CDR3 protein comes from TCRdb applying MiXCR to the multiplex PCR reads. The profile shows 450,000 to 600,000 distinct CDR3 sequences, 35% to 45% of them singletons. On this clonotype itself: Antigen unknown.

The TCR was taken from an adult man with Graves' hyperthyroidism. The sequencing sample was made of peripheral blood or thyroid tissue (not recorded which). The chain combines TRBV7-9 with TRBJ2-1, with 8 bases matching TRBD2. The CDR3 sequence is CASSLTGGEPYNEQFF. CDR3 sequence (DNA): TGTGCCAGCAGCTTAACGGGGGGGGAGCCCTACAATGAGCAGTTCTTC. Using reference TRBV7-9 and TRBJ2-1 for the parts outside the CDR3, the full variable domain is DTGVSQNPRHKITKRGQNVTFRCDPISEHNRLYWYRQTLGQGPEFLTYFQNEAQLEKSRLLSDRFSAERPKGSFSTLEIQRTEQGDSAMYLCASSLTGGEPYNEQFFGPGTRLTVL.